The rows below give T cell receptor beta chains drawn from one sample of a study of molecular identifiers for immune sequencing clone quantification. TCRdb re-called the PCR reads with MiXCR, one entry per CDR3 protein. The sample lists under 650,000 distinct CDR3 sequences, 20% occurring once. The sequencing sample was made of naive CD8+ T cells from blood, with Jurkat cell RNA spiked in. The receptor set was obtained from a human donor in good health. Some libraries in this study had Jurkat cell RNA spiked in. Each CDR3 is given with its conserved first and last residue. D genes are given only for firm matches. Expanded clones get a size class; other rows say once, few or many, or leave the size out.

clone_size	v_call	d_call	j_call	cdr3_aa
few	TRBV6-2/TRBV6-3	TRBD2	TRBJ2-3	CASSYRAGGTTDTQYF
many	TRBV7-8	NA	TRBJ2-7	CASSFPRDPYEQYF
many	TRBV5-1	TRBD1	TRBJ2-5	CASSGYRGLGQETQYF
many	TRBV29-1	TRBD2	TRBJ2-7	CSVLAGGGYEQYF
many	TRBV5-5	NA	TRBJ2-6	CASSALPGLTYGANVLTF
many	TRBV5-6	TRBD2	TRBJ2-7	CASSFGAGGPSYEQYF
NA	TRBV20-1	TRBD1	TRBJ2-2	CSATWTGRSYTGELFF
NA	TRBV7-9	TRBD1	TRBJ2-1	CASSSHGTGINNEQFF
few	TRBV28	NA	TRBJ1-6	CASTQGRAHSYNSPLHF
few	TRBV9	TRBD2	TRBJ2-3	CASSERLAGMTDTQYF
many	TRBV12-3/TRBV12-4	NA	TRBJ1-3	CASSQGTSVGNTIYF
many	TRBV13	TRBD1	TRBJ2-7	CASSLTLELGQLSHEQYF
NA	TRBV6-5	NA	TRBJ2-1	CASRQSSGVDEQFF
many	TRBV4-1	NA	TRBJ2-2	CASSQVVQAKVNGELFF
many	TRBV6-5	NA	TRBJ2-7	CASSYLSATYEQYF
NA	TRBV12-5	NA	TRBJ2-2	CASGLVGGPNTGELFF
many	TRBV7-2	TRBD2	TRBJ2-1	CASSTASSGSSYNEQFF
few	TRBV6-5	NA	TRBJ2-1	CASSYNSGYNEQFF
many	TRBV11-2	NA	TRBJ2-7	CASSPTDFSYEQYF
many	TRBV11-1	TRBD1	TRBJ1-4	CASSLRPGQGPTGNEKLFF
NA	TRBV7-6	NA	TRBJ2-7	CASSEGVGQGHPLSYEQYF
few	TRBV13	TRBD2	TRBJ2-3	CASSSRTSATFGGTDTQYF
many	TRBV7-9	TRBD2	TRBJ2-2	CASILAGGTYTGELFF
many	TRBV29-1	NA	TRBJ2-5	CSVGGGDFQETQYF
many	TRBV20-1	NA	TRBJ1-1	CSAREELANTEAFF
NA	TRBV11-3	TRBD2	TRBJ2-1	CASSLESGLAGDNEQFF
many	TRBV12-3/TRBV12-4	NA	TRBJ1-2	CASSLVPDGAYGYTF